The 10 T cell receptor beta chains presented below share a single source sample, sequenced in a study of breast tumors, draining lymph nodes, adjacent tissues. MiXCR was run by TCRdb on the multiplex PCR reads, yielding one entry per CDR3 protein. The table lists approximately 22,000 distinct CDR3 sequences, approximately 32% of them singletons. The specimen was breast tumor tissue. These receptor sequences come from a female donor with breast cancer. Some clones in this sample may be carry-over from other donors' samples.

This clonotype was detected many times. V usage is TRBV29-1 and J usage is TRBJ1-2; D gene uncertain. The germline V gene has CDR1 SQVTM and CDR2 ANQGSEA. The V and J ends lost 4 bases and 3 bases respectively, with 15 bases between them. This CDR3 comprises 14 residues. The CDR3 sequence is CSVVDASRHYGYTF. CDR3 DNA sequence: TGCAGCGTTGTTGATGCCTCCCGGCACTATGGCTACACCTTC.

The gene calls are TRBV9 and TRBJ1-5; D is undetermined. Per the germline V gene, CDR1 is SGDLS and CDR2 is YYNGEE. V was trimmed by 3 bases and J by 2 bases, leaving 18 bases between them. The CDR3 is 17 residues long. CDR3: CASSAGGVGAGNQPQHF. CDR3 DNA: TGTGCCAGCAGCGCCGGCGGGGTAGGCGCCGGCAATCAGCCCCAGCATTTT.

This clonotype was recorded many times. V usage is TRBV20-1 and J usage is TRBJ1-5, with 8 bases fitting TRBD1. The ends lost 6 bases at V and 7 bases at J; junction bases unmatched: 14. CDR3 length equals 15 residues. Germline-derived CDR1 and CDR2 are DFQATT and SNEGSKA (reference sequence). Here the CDR3 DNA reads TGCAGTGCCGAGACAAGACAGGGGATGGGGCAGCCCCAGCATTTT. It yields the protein CSAETRQGMGQPQHF.

The count of this clonotype is one. This chain links TRBV14 with TRBJ2-3; 7 bases map to TRBD2. CDR3 length: 16 amino acids. J was trimmed by 2 bases and V by 4 bases; bases with no gene match: 9. Germline values: CDR1 SGHDN, CDR2 FVKESK. The CDR3 sequence: CASSPPPSGYTDTQYF. CDR3 DNA: TGTGCCAGCAGCCCACCCCCTAGCGGATACACAGATACGCAGTATTTT. The whole variable domain, remainder taken from reference TRBV14 and TRBJ2-3, is EAGVTQFPSHSVIEKGQTVTLRCDPISGHDNLYWYRRVMGKEIKFLLHFVKESKQDESGMPNNRFLAERTGGTYSTLKVQPAELEDSGVYFCASSPPPSGYTDTQYFGPGTRLTVL.

This clonotype was found many times. The chain has TRBV7-9 and TRBJ1-2, with D hard to call. Per germline, CDR1 SEHNR and CDR2 FQNEAQ (reference sequence). The CDR3 loop spans 15 amino acids. V was clipped by 3 bases and J by 6 bases, with 17 bases between them. The CDR3, as DNA: TGTGCCAGCAGCTTCGGTCAACAGCTGAAGAATGGCTACACCTTC. Translating it yields CASSFGQQLKNGYTF.

This clonotype was observed at least ten times. J is TRBJ2-2 and V is TRBV20-1; no clear D gene. The CDR3 length is 15 residues. Looked up from germline, CDR1 is DFQATT and CDR2 is SNEGSKA (reference sequence). Trimming stripped 2 bases from V and 0 bases from J, with 10 bases between. In nucleotides, the CDR3 is TGCAGTGCTAGATCGGGTGACCCGAACACCGGGGAGCTGTTTTTT. The encoded protein is CSARSGDPNTGELFF.

The sample holds many counts of this clonotype. V usage is TRBV18 and J usage is TRBJ1-3; the D is unclear. There are 13 residues in the CDR3. CDR1 KGHSH and CDR2 LQKENI come from the germline V gene. Trimming cost V 3 bases and J 0 bases, with 3 bases left between them. CDR3 DNA: TGTGCCAGCTCACCGGTCTCTGGAAACACCATATATTTT. Translating it yields CASSPVSGNTIYF.

The chain combines TRBV27 with TRBJ2-1; 8 bases line up with TRBD2. CDR1 is MNHEY and CDR2 is SMNVEV in the germline V gene (reference sequence). With 4 bases clipped from V and 7 bases from J, the junction kept 12 bases outside the gene matches. This CDR3 has 16 residues. For the CDR3, the DNA is TGTGCCAGCAGTTCCCTCGGAGCGGGAGTAAGTAATGAGCAGTTCTTC. Translation gives CASSSLGAGVSNEQFF.

This clonotype was observed at least ten times. The chain recombines TRBV10-3 with TRBJ2-2; TRBD2 might be the D (6 bases). CDR3 length equals 15 residues. Trimming removed 6 bases from V and 0 bases from J, with 11 bases in between. CDR1 is ENHRY and CDR2 is SYGVKD in the germline V gene. CDR3 region: CAIRGGETNTGELFF. The CDR3 nucleotides are TGTGCCATCAGGGGCGGGGAAACGAACACCGGGGAGCTGTTTTTT.

There are many counts of this clonotype. J is TRBJ2-2 and V is TRBV19, with TRBD2 identical over 7 bases. The germline V gene encodes CDR1 LNHDA and CDR2 SQIVND (reference sequence). The CDR3 length is 12 residues. Trimming took 8 bases from V and 3 from J; bases not matched to a gene: 0. CDR3 in amino acids: CASAGDTGELFF. As DNA, the CDR3 is TGTGCCAGTGCGGGGGACACCGGGGAGCTGTTTTTT.